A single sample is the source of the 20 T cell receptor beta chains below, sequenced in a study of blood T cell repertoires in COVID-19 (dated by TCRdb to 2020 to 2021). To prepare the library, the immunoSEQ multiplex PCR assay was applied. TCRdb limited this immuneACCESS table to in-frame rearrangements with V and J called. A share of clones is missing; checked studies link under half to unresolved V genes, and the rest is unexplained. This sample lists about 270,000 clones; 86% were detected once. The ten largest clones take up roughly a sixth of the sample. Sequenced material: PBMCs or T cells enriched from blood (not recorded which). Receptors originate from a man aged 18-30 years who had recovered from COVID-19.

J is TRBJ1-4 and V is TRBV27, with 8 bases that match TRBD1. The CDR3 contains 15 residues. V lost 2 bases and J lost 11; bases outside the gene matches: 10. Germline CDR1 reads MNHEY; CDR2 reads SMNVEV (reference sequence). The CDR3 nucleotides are TGTGCCAGCAGTTTACGAGGGACAGGTCCGAAGAAACTGTTTTTT. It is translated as CASSLRGTGPKKLFF.

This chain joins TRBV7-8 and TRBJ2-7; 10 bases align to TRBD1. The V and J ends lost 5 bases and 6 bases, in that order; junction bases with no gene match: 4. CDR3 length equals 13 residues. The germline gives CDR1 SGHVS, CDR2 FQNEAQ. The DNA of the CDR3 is TGTGCCAGCAGCCACGGGACAGGGGTCGAGCAGTACTTC. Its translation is CASSHGTGVEQYF.

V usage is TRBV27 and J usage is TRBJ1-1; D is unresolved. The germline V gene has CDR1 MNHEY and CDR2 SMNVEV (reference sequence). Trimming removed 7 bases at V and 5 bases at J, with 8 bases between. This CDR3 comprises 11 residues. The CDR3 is CASITRTEAFF. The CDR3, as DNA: TGTGCCAGCATCACACGTACTGAAGCTTTCTTT.

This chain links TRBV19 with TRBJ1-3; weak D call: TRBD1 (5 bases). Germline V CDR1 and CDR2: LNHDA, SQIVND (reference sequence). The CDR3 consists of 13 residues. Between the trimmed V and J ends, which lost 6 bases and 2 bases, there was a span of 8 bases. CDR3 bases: TGTGCCAGTAGCGGAGGGGCTGGAAACACCATATATTTT. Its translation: CASSGGAGNTIYF. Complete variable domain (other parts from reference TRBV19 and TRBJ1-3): DGGITQSPKYLFRKEGQNVTLSCEQNLNHDAMYWYRQDPGQGLRLIYYSQIVNDFQKGDIAEGYSVSREKKESFPLTVTSAQKNPTAFYLCASSGGAGNTIYFGEGSWLTVV.

The CDR3 here is CAISPGFNTEAFF. For the CDR3, the DNA is TGTGCCATCTCCCCAGGGTTTAACACTGAAGCTTTCTTT. The chain has TRBV19 and TRBJ1-1; possibly TRBD1 for D (5 bases). Germline CDR1 reads LNHDA; CDR2 reads SQIVND (reference sequence). V lost 10 bases and J lost 2, with 14 bases in between. The CDR3 contains 13 residues.

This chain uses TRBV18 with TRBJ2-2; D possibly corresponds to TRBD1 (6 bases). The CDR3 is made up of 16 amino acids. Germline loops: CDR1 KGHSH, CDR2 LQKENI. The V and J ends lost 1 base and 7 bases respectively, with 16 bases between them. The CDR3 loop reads CASSPQTHRVVGELFF. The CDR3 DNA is TGTGCCAGCTCACCACAAACCCACAGGGTGGTCGGGGAGCTGTTTTTT.

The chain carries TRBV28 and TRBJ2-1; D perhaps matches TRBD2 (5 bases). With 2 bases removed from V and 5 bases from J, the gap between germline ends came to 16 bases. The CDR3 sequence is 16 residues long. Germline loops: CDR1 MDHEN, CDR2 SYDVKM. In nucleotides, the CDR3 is TGTGCCAGCAGTTTAGTCACTAGTGGCATCCACAATGAGCAGTTCTTC. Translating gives CASSLVTSGIHNEQFF.

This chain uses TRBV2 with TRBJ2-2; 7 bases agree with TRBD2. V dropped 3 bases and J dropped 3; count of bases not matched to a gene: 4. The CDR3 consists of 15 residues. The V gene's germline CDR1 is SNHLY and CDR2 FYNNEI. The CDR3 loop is CASSDQREYTGELFF. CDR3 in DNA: TGTGCCAGCAGTGATCAGCGGGAATACACCGGGGAGCTGTTTTTT.

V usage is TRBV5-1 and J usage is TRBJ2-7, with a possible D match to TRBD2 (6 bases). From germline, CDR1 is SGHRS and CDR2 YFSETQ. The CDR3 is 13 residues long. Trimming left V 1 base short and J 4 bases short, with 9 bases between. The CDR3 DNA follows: TGCGCCAGCAGCTTGTACGGGGGATACGAGCAGTACTTC. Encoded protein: CASSLYGGYEQYF.

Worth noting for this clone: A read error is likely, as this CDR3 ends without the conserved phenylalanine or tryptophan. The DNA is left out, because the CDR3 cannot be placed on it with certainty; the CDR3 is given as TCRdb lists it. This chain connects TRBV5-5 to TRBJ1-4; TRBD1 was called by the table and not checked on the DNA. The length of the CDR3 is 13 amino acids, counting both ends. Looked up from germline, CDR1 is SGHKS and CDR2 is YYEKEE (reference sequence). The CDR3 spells CASSPAWGEGTVL.

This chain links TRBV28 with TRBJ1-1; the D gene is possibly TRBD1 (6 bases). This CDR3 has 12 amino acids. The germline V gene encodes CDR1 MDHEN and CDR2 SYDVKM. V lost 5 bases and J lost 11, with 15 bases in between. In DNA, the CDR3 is TGTGCCAGCAGTCAGACAGGACGCGCCGCTTTCTTT. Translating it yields CASSQTGRAAFF.

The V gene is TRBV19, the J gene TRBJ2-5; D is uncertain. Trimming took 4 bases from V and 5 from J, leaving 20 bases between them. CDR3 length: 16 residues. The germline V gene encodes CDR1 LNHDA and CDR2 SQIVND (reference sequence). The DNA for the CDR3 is TGTGCCAGTAGTACCTCCCGAGGCAGTATCGCGGAGACCCAGTACTTC. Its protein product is CASSTSRGSIAETQYF. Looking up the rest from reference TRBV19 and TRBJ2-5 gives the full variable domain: DGGITQSPKYLFRKEGQNVTLSCEQNLNHDAMYWYRQDPGQGLRLIYYSQIVNDFQKGDIAEGYSVSREKKESFPLTVTSAQKNPTAFYLCASSTSRGSIAETQYFGPGTRLLVL.

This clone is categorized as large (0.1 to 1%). The CDR3: CATSISGGYTDTQYF. The CDR3 bases are TGTGCCACCAGCATATCGGGGGGATATACAGATACGCAGTATTTT. The chain carries TRBV15 and TRBJ2-3, with 7 bases fitting TRBD2. V lost 4 bases, J lost 3 bases, and 7 bases stayed unmatched. This CDR3 has 15 amino acids. Germline V lookup: CDR1 LNHNV, CDR2 YYDKDF (reference sequence).

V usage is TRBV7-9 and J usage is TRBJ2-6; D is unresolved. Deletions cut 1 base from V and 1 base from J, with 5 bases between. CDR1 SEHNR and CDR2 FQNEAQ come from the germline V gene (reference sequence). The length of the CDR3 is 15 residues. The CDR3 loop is CASSLVPSGANVLTF. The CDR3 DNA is TGTGCCAGCAGCTTAGTCCCGTCTGGGGCCAACGTCCTGACTTTC.

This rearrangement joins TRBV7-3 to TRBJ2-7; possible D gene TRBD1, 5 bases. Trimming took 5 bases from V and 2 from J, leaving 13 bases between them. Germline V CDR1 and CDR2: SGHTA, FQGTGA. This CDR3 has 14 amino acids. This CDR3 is CASSPQGGTYEQYF. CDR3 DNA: TGTGCCAGCAGCCCCCAGGGCGGCACCTACGAGCAGTACTTC.

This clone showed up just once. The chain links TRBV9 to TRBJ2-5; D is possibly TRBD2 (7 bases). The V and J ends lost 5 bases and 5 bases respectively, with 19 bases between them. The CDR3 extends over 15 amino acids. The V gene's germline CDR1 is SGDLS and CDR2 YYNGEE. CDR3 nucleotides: TGTGCCAGCAGTGCTACGACAGGACTAGGGGAGACCCAGTACTTC. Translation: CASSATTGLGETQYF.

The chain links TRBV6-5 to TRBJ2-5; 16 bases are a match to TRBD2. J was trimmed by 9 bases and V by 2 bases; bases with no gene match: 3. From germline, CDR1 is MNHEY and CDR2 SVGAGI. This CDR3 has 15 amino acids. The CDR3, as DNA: TGTGCCAGCAGTTACCCGGGACTAGCGGGGGGGTCCCAGTACTTC. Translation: CASSYPGLAGGSQYF.

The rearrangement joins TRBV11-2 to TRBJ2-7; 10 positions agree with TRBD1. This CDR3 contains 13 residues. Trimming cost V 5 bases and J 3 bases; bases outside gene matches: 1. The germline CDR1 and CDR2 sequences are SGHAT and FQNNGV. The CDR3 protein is CASSRDRGYEQYF. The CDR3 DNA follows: TGTGCCAGCAGCCGGGACAGGGGCTACGAGCAGTACTTC.

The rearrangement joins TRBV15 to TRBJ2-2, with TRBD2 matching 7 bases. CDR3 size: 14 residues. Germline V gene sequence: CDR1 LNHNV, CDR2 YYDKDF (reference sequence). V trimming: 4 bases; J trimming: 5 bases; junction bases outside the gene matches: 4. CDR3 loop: CATSNELATGELFF. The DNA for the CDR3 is TGTGCCACCAGCAACGAACTAGCGACCGGGGAGCTGTTTTTT.

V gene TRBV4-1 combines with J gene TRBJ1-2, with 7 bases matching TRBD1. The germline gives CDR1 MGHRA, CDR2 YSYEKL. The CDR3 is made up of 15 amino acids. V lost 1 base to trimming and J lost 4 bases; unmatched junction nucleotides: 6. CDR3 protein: CASSQVAGTVYGYTF. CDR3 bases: TGCGCCAGCAGCCAAGTTGCCGGGACAGTCTATGGCTACACCTTC.